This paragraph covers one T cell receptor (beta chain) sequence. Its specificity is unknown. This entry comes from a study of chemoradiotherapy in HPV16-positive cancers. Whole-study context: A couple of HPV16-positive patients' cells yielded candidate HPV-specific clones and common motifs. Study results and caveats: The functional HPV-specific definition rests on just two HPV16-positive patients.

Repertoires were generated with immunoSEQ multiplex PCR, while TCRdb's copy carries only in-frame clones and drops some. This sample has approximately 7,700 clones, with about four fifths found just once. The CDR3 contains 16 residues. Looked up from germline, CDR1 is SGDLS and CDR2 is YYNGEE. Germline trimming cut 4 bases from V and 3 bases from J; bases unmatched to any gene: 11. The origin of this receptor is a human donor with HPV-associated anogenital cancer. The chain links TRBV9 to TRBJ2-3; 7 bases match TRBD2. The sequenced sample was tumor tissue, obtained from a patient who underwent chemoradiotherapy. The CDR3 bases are TGTGCCAGCAGCCCCGAGGGAGGGGAGTCGACAGATACGCAGTATTTT. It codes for CASSPEGGESTDTQYF.